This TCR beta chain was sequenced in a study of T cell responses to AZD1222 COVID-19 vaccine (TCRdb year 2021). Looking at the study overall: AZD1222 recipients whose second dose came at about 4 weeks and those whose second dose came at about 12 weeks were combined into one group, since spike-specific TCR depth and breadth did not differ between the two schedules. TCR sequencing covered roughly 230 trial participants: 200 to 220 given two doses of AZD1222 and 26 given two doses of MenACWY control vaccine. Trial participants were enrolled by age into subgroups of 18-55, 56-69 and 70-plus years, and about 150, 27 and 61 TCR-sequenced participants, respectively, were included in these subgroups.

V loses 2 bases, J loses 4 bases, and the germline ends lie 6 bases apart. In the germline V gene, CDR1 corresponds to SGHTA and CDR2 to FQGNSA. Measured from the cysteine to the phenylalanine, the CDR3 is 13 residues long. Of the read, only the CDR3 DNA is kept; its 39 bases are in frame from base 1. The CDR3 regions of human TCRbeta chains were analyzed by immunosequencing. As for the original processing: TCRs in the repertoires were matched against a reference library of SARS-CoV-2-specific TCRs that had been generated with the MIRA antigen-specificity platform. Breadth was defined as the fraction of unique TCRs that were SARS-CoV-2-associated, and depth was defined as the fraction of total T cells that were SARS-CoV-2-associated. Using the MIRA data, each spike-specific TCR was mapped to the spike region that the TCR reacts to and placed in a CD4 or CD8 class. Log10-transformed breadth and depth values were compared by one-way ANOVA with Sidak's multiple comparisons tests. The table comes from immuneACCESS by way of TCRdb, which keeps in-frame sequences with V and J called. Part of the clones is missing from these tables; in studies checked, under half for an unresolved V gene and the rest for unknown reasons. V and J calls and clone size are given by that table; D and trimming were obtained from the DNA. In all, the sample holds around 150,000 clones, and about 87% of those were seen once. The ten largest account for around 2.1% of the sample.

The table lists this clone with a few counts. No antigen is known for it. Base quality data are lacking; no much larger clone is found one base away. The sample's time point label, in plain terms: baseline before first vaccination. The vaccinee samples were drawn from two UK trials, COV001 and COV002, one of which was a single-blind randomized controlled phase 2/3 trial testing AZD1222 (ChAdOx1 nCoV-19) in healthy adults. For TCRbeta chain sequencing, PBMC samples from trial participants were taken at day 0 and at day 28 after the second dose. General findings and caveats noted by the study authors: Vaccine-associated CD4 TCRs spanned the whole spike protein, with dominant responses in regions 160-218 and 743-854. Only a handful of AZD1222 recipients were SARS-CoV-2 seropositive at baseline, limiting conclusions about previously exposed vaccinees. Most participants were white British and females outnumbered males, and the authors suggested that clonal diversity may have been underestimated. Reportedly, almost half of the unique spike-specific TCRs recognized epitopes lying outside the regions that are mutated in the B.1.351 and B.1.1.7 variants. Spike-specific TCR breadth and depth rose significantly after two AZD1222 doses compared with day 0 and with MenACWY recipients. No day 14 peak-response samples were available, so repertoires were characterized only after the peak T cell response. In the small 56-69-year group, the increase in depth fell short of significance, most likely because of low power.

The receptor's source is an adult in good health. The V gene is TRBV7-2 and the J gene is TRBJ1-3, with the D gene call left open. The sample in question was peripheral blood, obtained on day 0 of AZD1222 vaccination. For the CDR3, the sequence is CASSLSGGNTIYF. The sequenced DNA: TGTGCCAGCAGCTTATCGGGCGGAAACACCATATATTTT.